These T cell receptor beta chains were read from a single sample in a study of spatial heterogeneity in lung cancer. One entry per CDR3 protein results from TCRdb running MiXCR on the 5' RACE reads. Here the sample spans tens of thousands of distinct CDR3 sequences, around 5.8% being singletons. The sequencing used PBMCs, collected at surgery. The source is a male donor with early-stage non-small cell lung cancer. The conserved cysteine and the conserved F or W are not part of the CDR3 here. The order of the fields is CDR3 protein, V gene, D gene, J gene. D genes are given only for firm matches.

AWSVRRVNTEAF | TRBV30 | - | TRBJ1-1
ASSPFTVSGGLTNTGELF | TRBV18 | TRBD2 | TRBJ2-2
ASSRTSGPVEQY | TRBV7-9 | TRBD2 | TRBJ2-7
ASSLNYGYT | TRBV12-3/TRBV12-4 | - | TRBJ1-2
SVTTGANQPQH | TRBV20-1 | TRBD1 | TRBJ1-5
ASSLEGAGSYNEQF | TRBV5-6 | TRBD1 | TRBJ2-1
SVQAGPGNQPQH | TRBV29-1 | - | TRBJ1-5
AIMVHDSGANVLT | TRBV10-3 | - | TRBJ2-6
AISDGRGRDEKLF | TRBV10-3 | - | TRBJ1-4
SARDPGGAKNIQY | TRBV20-1 | TRBD2 | TRBJ2-4
ASRGTGYNSPLH | TRBV6-1 | TRBD1 | TRBJ1-6
ASSQVSGNQPQH | TRBV4-3 | - | TRBJ1-5